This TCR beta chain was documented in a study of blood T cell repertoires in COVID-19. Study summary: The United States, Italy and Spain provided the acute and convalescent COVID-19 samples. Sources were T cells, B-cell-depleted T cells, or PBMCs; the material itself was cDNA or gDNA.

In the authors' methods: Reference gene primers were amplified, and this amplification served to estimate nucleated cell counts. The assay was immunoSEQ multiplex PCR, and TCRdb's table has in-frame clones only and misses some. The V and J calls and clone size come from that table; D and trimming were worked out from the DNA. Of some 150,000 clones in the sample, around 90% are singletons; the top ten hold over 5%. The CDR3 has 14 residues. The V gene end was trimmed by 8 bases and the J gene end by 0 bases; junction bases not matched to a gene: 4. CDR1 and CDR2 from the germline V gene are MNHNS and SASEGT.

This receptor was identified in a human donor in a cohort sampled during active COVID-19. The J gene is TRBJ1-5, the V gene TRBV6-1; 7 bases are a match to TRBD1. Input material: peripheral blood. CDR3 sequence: CASSRGDSNQPQHF. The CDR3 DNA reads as TGTGCCAGCTCCAGGGGGGATAGCAATCAGCCCCAGCATTTT.